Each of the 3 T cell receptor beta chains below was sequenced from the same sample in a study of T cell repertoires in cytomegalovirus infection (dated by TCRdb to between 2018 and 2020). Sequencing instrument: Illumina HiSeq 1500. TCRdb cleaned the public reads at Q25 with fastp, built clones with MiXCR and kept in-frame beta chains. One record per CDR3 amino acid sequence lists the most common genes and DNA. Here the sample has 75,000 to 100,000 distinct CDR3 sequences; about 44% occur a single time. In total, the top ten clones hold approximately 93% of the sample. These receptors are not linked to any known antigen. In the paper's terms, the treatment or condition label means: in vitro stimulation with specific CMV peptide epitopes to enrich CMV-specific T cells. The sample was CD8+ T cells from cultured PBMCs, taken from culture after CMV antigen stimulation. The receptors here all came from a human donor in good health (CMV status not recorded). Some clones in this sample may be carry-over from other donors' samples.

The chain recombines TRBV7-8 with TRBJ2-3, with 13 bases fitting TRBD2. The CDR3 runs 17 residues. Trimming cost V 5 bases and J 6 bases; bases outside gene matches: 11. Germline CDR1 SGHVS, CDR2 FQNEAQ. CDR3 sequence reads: CASSPRGTSGKWDTQYF. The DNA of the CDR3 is TGTGCCAGCAGCCCTAGAGGGACTAGCGGGAAGTGGGATACGCAGTATTTT.

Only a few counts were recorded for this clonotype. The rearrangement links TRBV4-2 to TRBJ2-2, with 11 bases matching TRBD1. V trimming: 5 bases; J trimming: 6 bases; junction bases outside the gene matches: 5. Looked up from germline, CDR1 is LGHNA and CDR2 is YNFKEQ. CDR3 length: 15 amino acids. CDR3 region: CASSGRTGGSGELFF. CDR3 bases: TGTGCCAGCAGCGGTCGGACAGGGGGCTCCGGGGAGCTGTTTTTT.

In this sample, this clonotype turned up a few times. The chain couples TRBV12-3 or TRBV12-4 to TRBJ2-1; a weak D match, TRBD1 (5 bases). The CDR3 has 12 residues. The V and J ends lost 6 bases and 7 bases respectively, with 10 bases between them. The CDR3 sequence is CASRGELNEQFF. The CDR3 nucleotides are TGTGCCAGCAGAGGGGAACTAAATGAGCAGTTCTTC.